The clone carrying this T cell receptor beta chain was observed many times. This specimen comes from a study of human T cells and chemical hapten exposure. It was the library that attached unique molecular identifiers to individual cDNA molecules. TCRdb independently ran MiXCR on the RACE reads; one entry per CDR3 protein. The sample records 80,000 or so distinct CDR3 sequences, around 10% being singletons. Trimming at V came to 1 base and at J to 5 bases, leaving 6 bases not matched to a gene. Germline values: CDR1 LGHDT, CDR2 YNNKEL (reference sequence). This CDR3 has 16 residues. The time point here: patch test 1, 2 weeks after DPC sensitization. Stated treatment: therapeutic diphenylcyclopropenone sensitization with weekly scalp DPC.

The chain couples TRBV3-1 to TRBJ2-5, with 11 positions matching TRBD2. The sequences come from whole blood, collected in connection with sensitization to the hapten diphenylcyclopropenone (DPC). The sequence derives from a woman aged 45-59 years with alopecia areata. Some clones in this sample may be carry-over from other donors' samples. CDR3 sequence: CASSQALLAGDETQYF. The DNA of the CDR3 is TGTGCCAGCAGCCAAGCCCTACTAGCGGGGGACGAGACCCAGTACTTC.